The 21 T cell receptor beta chains listed next were all sequenced from one sample in a study of blood T cell repertoires in COVID-19 (dated by TCRdb to about 2020). Library preparation employed the immunoSEQ multiplex PCR assay. Imported from immuneACCESS, the table was reduced by TCRdb to in-frame sequences with V and J called. These copies leave out some clones; in studies compared against another copy, an unresolved V gene accounts for under half, and the cause of the remainder is not known. The sample table lists roughly 190,000 clones, about nine tenths of them with a count of one. Around 0.5% of the sample comes from the top ten. Sequencing used peripheral blood. All receptors derive from a man aged 50 to 60 with acute or convalescent COVID-19.

This chain links TRBV4-1 with TRBJ1-4; D is unclear. Germline lookup yields CDR1 MGHRA and CDR2 YSYEKL. The germline V and J ends were trimmed by 4 bases and 6 bases, with 9 bases remaining between them. The CDR3 spans 13 residues. The CDR3 DNA is TGCGCCAGCAGCCGGAACCGGGATGAAAAACTGTTTTTT. Encoded protein: CASSRNRDEKLFF.

The chain employs TRBV5-8 and TRBJ1-5; D possibly corresponds to TRBD1 (6 bases). The V end was cut by 0 bases, the J end by 5 bases, with 12 bases between. The CDR3 extends over 15 amino acids. Germline assignment: CDR1 SGHTS and CDR2 YDEGEE. CDR3 loop: CASSLAVGGDQPQHF. In nucleotides, the CDR3 is TGTGCCAGCAGCTTGGCGGTAGGGGGGGATCAGCCCCAGCATTTT.

This clone was observed a single time. The chain uses TRBV6-5 and TRBJ1-1; 8 nucleotides align to TRBD1. The CDR3 contains 15 residues. Losses at the gene ends were 1 base for V and 4 bases for J; bases not matched to a gene: 5. Germline V lookup: CDR1 MNHEY, CDR2 SVGAGI. The chain's CDR3 is CASSYFATGVTEAFF. The CDR3 DNA reads TGTGCCAGCAGTTACTTCGCGACAGGGGTCACTGAAGCTTTCTTT.

This chain uses TRBV28 with TRBJ1-1, with 8 bases aligning to TRBD1. Germline-derived CDR1 and CDR2 are MDHEN and SYDVKM. V was pared by 5 bases and J by 0 bases, with 14 bases of the junction left unmatched. The CDR3 spans 18 residues. This chain's CDR3 is CASSEEDRVRAMNTEAFF. The CDR3 DNA follows: TGTGCCAGCAGTGAAGAGGACAGGGTCCGCGCCATGAACACTGAAGCTTTCTTT.

The chain carries TRBV4-1 and TRBJ2-3, with 10 nucleotides matching TRBD2. The germline V gene has CDR1 MGHRA and CDR2 YSYEKL. The CDR3 totals 14 residues. V gave up 5 bases and J gave up 9 bases; unmatched junction bases: 8. The CDR3 region has the DNA TGCGCCAGCAGCTCTAGCGGGGGCCCCGGGACGCAGTATTTT. Its protein is CASSSSGGPGTQYF.

This clone was observed once. The gene calls are TRBV5-6 and TRBJ1-2; no clear D gene. CDR1 and CDR2 from the germline V gene are SGHDT and YYEEEE. The CDR3 has 14 amino acids. The V and J ends lost 4 bases and 6 bases respectively, with 16 bases between them. The CDR3 DNA is TGTGCCAGCAGCCAAACTCCTCGGTTCCATGGCTACACCTTC. It specifies CASSQTPRFHGYTF.

The chain combines TRBV9 with TRBJ1-1, with D unresolved. V lost 0 bases, J lost 1 base, and 7 bases lay in between. The CDR3 has 14 amino acids. Germline lookup yields CDR1 SGDLS and CDR2 YYNGEE. This CDR3 is CASSVGESNTEAFF. The CDR3 nucleotides are TGTGCCAGCAGCGTAGGGGAGTCGAACACTGAAGCTTTCTTT.

The rearrangement joins TRBV10-3 to TRBJ2-6; 7 bases fit TRBD1. Germline CDR1 reads ENHRY; CDR2 reads SYGVKD. This CDR3 region has 16 residues. V shed 3 bases and J 0 bases; nucleotides not matched to a gene: 2. This CDR3 is CAISDGDSSGANVLTF. CDR3 coding DNA: TGTGCCATCAGTGACGGGGACAGCTCTGGGGCCAACGTCCTGACTTTC.

The chain is built from TRBV27 and TRBJ1-5; the D gene is possibly TRBD1 (5 bases). The V end lost 3 bases, the J end lost 6 bases, and 15 bases lay between the germline ends. This CDR3 contains 15 residues. Per the germline V gene, CDR1 is MNHEY and CDR2 is SMNVEV (reference sequence). The CDR3 sequence: CASSLGGSRGQPQHF. The CDR3 DNA is TGTGCCAGCAGTTTGGGGGGGTCACGGGGTCAGCCCCAGCATTTT.

The V gene is TRBV24-1, the J gene TRBJ1-5; 10 bases are a match to TRBD1. With V trimmed by 7 bases and J by 3 bases, 5 bases remained unmatched. The germline gives CDR1 KGHDR, CDR2 SFDVKD. The CDR3 sequence is 15 residues long. The CDR3 loop reads CATSRTGGTNQPQHF. Here the CDR3 DNA reads TGTGCCACCAGCCGGACAGGGGGGACCAATCAGCCCCAGCATTTT.

The chain links TRBV6-2 or TRBV6-3 to TRBJ2-1; the D gene is possibly TRBD1 (5 bases). Germline CDR1 is MNHEY and CDR2 is SVGEGT. This CDR3 contains 15 residues. Trimming removed 0 bases at V and 7 bases at J, with 13 bases between. CDR3 sequence: CASSYSYASGNEQFF. In nucleotides, the CDR3 is TGTGCCAGCAGTTACTCATATGCATCAGGGAATGAGCAGTTCTTC.

This chain joins TRBV29-1 and TRBJ1-1, with D uncertain. V dropped 5 bases and J dropped 0 bases, with 10 bases sitting between them. Germline-derived CDR1 and CDR2 are SQVTM and ANQGSEA. This CDR3 has 13 residues. The CDR3 nucleotides read TGCAGCGTTCTTCCAGGCCTGAACACTGAAGCTTTCTTT. Its protein product is CSVLPGLNTEAFF.

The chain uses TRBV20-1 and TRBJ1-4; D might be TRBD1 (5 bases). Deletions cut 3 bases from V and 4 bases from J, with 12 bases between. This CDR3 is 14 amino acids long. Germline V gene data show CDR1 as DFQATT and CDR2 as SNEGSKA (reference sequence). CDR3 coding DNA: TGCAGTGCTAGTATCGACAGTTATAATGAAAAACTGTTTTTT. This gives the protein CSASIDSYNEKLFF.

The rearrangement joins TRBV29-1 to TRBJ1-1, with D possibly being TRBD1 (6 bases). Germline lookup yields CDR1 SQVTM and CDR2 ANQGSEA. CDR3 length: 14 residues. Trimming stripped 4 bases from V and 2 bases from J, with 14 bases between. CDR3 loop: CSVAGGQRNTEAFF. Written as DNA, the CDR3 is TGCAGCGTTGCCGGGGGGCAGAGAAACACTGAAGCTTTCTTT.

This clone was seen more than once but under ten times. The rearrangement uses TRBV28 and TRBJ1-1; 7 bases align to TRBD1. Germline V lookup: CDR1 MDHEN, CDR2 SYDVKM. Germline trimming cut 4 bases from V and 1 base from J; bases unmatched to any gene: 9. CDR3 size: 16 residues. CDR3 bases: TGTGCCAGCAGTTCTTACCCTGGACAGGAGAACACTGAAGCTTTCTTT. It encodes CASSSYPGQENTEAFF. The complete variable domain, with remaining parts taken from reference TRBV28 and TRBJ1-1, reads DVKVTQSSRYLVKRTGEKVFLECVQDMDHENMFWYRQDPGLGLRLIYFSYDVKMKEKGDIPEGYSVSREKKERFSLILESASTNQTSMYLCASSSYPGQENTEAFFGQGTRLTVV.

The chain employs TRBV2 and TRBJ1-2; 8 bases match TRBD1. The V gene end was trimmed by 6 bases and the J gene end by 0 bases; junction bases not matched to a gene: 18. The CDR3 spans 19 residues. Germline lookup yields CDR1 SNHLY and CDR2 FYNNEI. CDR3 loop: CASSRRGTGRRGANYGYTF. DNA for the CDR3: TGTGCCAGCAGCCGAAGGGGGACAGGTCGAAGGGGAGCTAACTATGGCTACACCTTC. Together with reference TRBV2 and TRBJ1-2, the CDR3 gives the full variable domain: EPEVTQTPSHQVTQMGQEVILRCVPISNHLYFYWYRQILGQKVEFLVSFYNNEISEKSEIFDDQFSVERPDGSNFTLKIRSTKLEDSAMYFCASSRRGTGRRGANYGYTFGSGTRLTVV.

This clone was counted a single time. V and J are TRBV11-2 and TRBJ2-7; D possibly corresponds to TRBD2 (6 bases). This CDR3 has 13 amino acids. V was clipped by 2 bases and J by 7 bases, with 12 bases between them. Germline loops: CDR1 SGHAT, CDR2 FQNNGV. Here the CDR3 reads CASSLTGAVEQYF. The CDR3 DNA follows: TGTGCCAGCAGCTTAACGGGAGCGGTTGAGCAGTACTTC.

V usage is TRBV7-9 and J usage is TRBJ2-2, with D uncertain. Germline CDR1 is SEHNR and CDR2 is FQNEAQ (reference sequence). Trimming stripped 5 bases from V and 5 bases from J, with 6 bases between. The CDR3 runs to 12 residues. The CDR3 sequence: CASSHETGELFF. For the CDR3, the DNA is TGTGCCAGCAGCCACGAGACCGGGGAGCTGTTTTTT.

V and J are TRBV9 and TRBJ2-1, with 9 bases aligning to TRBD2. The CDR3 loop spans 16 amino acids. Germline values: CDR1 SGDLS, CDR2 YYNGEE. The V and J ends lost 4 bases and 4 bases, in that order; junction bases with no gene match: 9. CDR3 nucleotides: TGTGCCAGCAGCCCTCCGAGCGGGGGGAATTACAATGAGCAGTTCTTC. This codes for CASSPPSGGNYNEQFF.

The J gene is TRBJ1-6, the V gene TRBV9; D possibly corresponds to TRBD1 (5 bases). Germline V CDR1 and CDR2: SGDLS, YYNGEE. This CDR3 contains 14 residues. V was cut by 3 bases and J by 10 bases, with 14 bases left in between. CDR3: CASSEFGGTSPLHF. CDR3 sequence (DNA): TGTGCCAGCAGCGAGTTCGGGGGGACCTCACCCCTCCACTTT.

The rearrangement uses TRBV7-2 and TRBJ1-4, with D possibly being TRBD1 (5 bases). This CDR3 has 20 residues. Germline V lookup: CDR1 SGHTA, CDR2 FQGNSA. V shed 0 bases and J shed 5 bases, with 25 bases lying between them. DNA for the CDR3: TGTGCCAGCAGCTTAGCGGGGACGTTATCGATGGAGGGCCGGAATGAAAAACTGTTTTTT. It specifies CASSLAGTLSMEGRNEKLFF.